The T cell receptor beta chain under discussion was sequenced for a study of cytomegalovirus exposure and HLA in healthy donors. Regarding the study as a whole: Previous analysis showed most TCR beta V segments were productive about 87% or about 30% of the time. A missense DCLRE1C variant was associated with V- and J-gene trimming of TCR beta chains in a later analysis, and an independent cohort replicated the association.

There are 14 residues in the CDR3. Trimming took 4 bases from V and 7 from J; bases not matched to a gene: 5. From germline, CDR1 is ENHRY and CDR2 SYGVKD. Researchers ran the PCR with 60 Vbeta and 13 Jbeta primers. The table came from immunoSEQ multiplex PCR; TCRdb's copy has only in-frame clones and leaves some out. The sample holds 150,000 to 200,000 clones, roughly 86% seen once. Regarding this clone: The antigen is undetermined.

This TCR came from a woman aged 18-29 years in good health and CMV-seronegative. The sequenced material came from PBMCs. The rearrangement links TRBV10-3 to TRBJ2-1; 9 bases map to TRBD2. CDR3 coding DNA: TGTGCCATCAGTGGGCGGGAGGGCCCAAATGAGCAGTTCTTC. This gives the protein CAISGREGPNEQFF.